Many counts were recorded for the clone carrying this T cell receptor beta chain. The antigen is unknown. Time point specified: newly diagnosed GD, antithyroid drugs for less than 3 months. Construction of the TCR library relied on RNA isolated from PBMCs. A volume of 7 to 9 milliliters of peripheral blood was collected in EDTA tubes. In germline, CDR1 is DFQATT, CDR2 SNEGSKA (reference sequence). The V end was cut by 6 bases, the J end by 5 bases, with 11 bases between. The CDR3 is 11 residues long. The data were taken from a study of regulatory T cells in long-lasting Graves disease. Notes on the study in general: TRBV28, TRBJ1-2 and TRBJ2-5 emerged as the favored segments in persistent disease.

TCR beta libraries were built with iRepertoire HTBI primers and Arm-PCR of CDR3 regions. From the multiplex PCR reads, TCRdb called clonotypes with MiXCR, one entry per CDR3 protein. The sample has about 500,000 distinct CDR3 sequences; more than 10% are singletons. The same data also went into a second study, on T cells in Graves' hyperthyroidism and ophthalmopathy. Per that paper: HTBI primers were employed in a first-round RT-PCR of the TCR CDR3.

This TCR was recovered from a woman in her 30s with Graves disease. This rearrangement joins TRBV20-1 to TRBJ2-7, with D perhaps TRBD2 (6 bases). The sequences come from peripheral blood mononuclear cells (PBMCs), collected at new diagnosis, from a patient treated with antithyroid drugs. This CDR3 is CSAEGLHEQYF. The CDR3 nucleotides read TGCAGTGCGGAGGGGCTTCACGAGCAGTACTTC.